This TCR beta chain was found in a study of identical twins. V shed 0 bases and J shed 7 bases, with 16 bases lying between them. This CDR3 is 16 amino acids long. CDR1 and CDR2 (germline): LGHDT, YNNKEL (reference sequence). Study results and limitations: Out-of-frame alpha sequences shared between twins exhibited an excess of low generation probability. Rather than following the same donors, the conclusions depended on cross-sectional statistical analysis. Abundant cord blood beta clonotypes carried fewer insertions; memory repertoires showed none.

This clonotype was counted ten times or more. What it binds is not known. Unique molecular identifiers were in the cDNA, with template-switch universal primer binding. TCRdb reprocessed the 5' RACE reads via MiXCR and lists one record per CDR3 protein. The data contain 200,000 to 250,000 distinct CDR3 sequences, roughly a tenth of them singletons. The chain links TRBV3-1 to TRBJ2-1; TRBD2 might be the D (6 bases). The clonotype was recovered from a man aged 50 to 59 in good health. The material sequenced was memory T cells sorted from blood. The CDR3 spells CASSQDLGAGGNEQFF. The CDR3 DNA reads as TGTGCCAGCAGCCAAGATTTAGGGGCCGGGGGAAATGAGCAGTTCTTC.